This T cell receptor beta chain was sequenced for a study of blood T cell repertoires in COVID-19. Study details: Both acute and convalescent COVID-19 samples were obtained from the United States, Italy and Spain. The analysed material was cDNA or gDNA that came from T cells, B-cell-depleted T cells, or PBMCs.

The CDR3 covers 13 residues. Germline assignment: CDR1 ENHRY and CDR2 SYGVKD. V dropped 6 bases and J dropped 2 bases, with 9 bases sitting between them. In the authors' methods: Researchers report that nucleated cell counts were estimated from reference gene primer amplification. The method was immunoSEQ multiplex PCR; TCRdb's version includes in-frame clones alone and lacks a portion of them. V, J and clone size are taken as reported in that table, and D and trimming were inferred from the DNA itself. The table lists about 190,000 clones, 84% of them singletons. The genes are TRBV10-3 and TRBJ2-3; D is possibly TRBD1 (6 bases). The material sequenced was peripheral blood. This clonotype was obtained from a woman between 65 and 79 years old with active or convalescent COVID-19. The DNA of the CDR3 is TGTGCCATCAGGGGACAAGACACAGATACGCAGTATTTT. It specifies CAIRGQDTDTQYF.